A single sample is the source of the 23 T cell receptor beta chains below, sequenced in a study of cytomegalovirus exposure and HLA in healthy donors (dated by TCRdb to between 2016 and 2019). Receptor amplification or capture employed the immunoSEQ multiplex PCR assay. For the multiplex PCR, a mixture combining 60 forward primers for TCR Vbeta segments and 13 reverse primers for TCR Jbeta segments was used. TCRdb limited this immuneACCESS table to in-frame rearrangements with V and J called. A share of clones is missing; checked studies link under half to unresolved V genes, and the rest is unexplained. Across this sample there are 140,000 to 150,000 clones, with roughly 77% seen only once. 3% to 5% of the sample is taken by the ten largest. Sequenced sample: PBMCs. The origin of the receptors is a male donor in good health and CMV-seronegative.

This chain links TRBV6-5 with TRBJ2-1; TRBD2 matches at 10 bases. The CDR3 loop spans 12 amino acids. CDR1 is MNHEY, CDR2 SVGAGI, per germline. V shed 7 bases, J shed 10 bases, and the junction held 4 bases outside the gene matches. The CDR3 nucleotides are TGTGCCAGCATCCTAGCGGGAGAGGAGCAGTTCTTC. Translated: CASILAGEEQFF.

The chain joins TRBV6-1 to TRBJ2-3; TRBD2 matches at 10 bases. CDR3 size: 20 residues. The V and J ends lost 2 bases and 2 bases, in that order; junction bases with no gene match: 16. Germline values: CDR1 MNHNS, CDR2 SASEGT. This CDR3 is CASSEFGQGRTSGYTDTQYF. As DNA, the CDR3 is TGTGCCAGCAGTGAATTCGGACAGGGAAGGACTAGCGGCTACACAGATACGCAGTATTTT.

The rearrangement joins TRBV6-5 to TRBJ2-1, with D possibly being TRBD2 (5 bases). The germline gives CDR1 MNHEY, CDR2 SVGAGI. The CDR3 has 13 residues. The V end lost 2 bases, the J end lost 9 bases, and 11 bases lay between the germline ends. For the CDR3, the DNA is TGTGCCAGCAGTTACGAGGGCTCTTTTGAGCAGTTCTTC. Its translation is CASSYEGSFEQFF.

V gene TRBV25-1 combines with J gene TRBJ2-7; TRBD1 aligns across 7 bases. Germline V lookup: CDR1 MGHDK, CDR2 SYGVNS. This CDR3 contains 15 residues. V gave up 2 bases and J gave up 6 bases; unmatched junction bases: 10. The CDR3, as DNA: TGTGCCAGCAGTGAACGGGACAGTGACTATCTCGAGCAGTACTTC. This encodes CASSERDSDYLEQYF.

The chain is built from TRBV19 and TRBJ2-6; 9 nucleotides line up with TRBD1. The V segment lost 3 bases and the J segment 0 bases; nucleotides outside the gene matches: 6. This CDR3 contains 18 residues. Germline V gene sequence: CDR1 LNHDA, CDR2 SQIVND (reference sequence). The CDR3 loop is CASSIWGQGSSGANVLTF. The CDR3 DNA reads TGTGCCAGTAGTATTTGGGGACAGGGTAGCTCTGGGGCCAACGTCCTGACTTTC.

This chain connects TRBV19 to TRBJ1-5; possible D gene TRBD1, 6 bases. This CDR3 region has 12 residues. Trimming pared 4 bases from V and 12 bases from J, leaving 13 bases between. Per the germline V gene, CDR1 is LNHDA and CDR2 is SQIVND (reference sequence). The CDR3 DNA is TGTGCCAGTAGTACTACAGGGCGGCGCCAGCATTTT. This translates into CASSTTGRRQHF.

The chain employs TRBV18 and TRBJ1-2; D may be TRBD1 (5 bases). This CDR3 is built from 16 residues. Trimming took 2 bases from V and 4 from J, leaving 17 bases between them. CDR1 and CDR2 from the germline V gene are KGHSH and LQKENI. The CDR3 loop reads CASSPLEGRVFYGYTF. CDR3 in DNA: TGTGCCAGCTCACCATTAGAGGGGAGGGTCTTCTATGGCTACACCTTC.

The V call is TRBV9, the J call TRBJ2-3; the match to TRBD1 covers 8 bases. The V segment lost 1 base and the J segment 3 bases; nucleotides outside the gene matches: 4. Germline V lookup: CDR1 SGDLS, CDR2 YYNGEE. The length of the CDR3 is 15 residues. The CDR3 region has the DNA TGTGCCAGCAGCGTACAGGGGGCGGGAACAGATACGCAGTATTTT. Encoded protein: CASSVQGAGTDTQYF.

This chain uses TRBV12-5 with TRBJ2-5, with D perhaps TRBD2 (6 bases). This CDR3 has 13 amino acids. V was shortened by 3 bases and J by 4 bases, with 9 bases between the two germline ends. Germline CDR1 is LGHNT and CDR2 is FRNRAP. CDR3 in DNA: TGTGCTAGTGGTTTCATGGGGGGAGAGACCCAGTACTTC. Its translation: CASGFMGGETQYF.

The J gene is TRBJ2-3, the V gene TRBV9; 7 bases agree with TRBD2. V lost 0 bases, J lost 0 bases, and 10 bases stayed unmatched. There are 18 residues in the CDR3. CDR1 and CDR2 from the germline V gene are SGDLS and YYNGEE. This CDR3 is CASSVGPLSGGSTDTQYF. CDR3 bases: TGTGCCAGCAGCGTAGGCCCCCTCTCGGGGGGAAGCACAGATACGCAGTATTTT.

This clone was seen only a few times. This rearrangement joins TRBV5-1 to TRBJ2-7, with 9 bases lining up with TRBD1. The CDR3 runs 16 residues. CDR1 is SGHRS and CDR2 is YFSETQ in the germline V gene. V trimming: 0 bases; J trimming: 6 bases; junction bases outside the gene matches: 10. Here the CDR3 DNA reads TGCGCCAGCAGCTTGGGAGGCGGGACAGGGCAGCGCGAGCAGTACTTC. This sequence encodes CASSLGGGTGQREQYF.

CDR3 sequence reads: CASSTGQGASSEQFF. The CDR3 DNA sequence: TGTGCCAGCAGCACCGGACAGGGGGCGTCTAGTGAGCAGTTCTTC. J is TRBJ2-1 and V is TRBV11-2; 11 bases fit TRBD1. Germline assignment: CDR1 SGHAT and CDR2 FQNNGV. J was trimmed by 9 bases and V by 5 bases; bases with no gene match: 9. The CDR3 consists of 15 residues. Filled out from reference TRBV11-2 and TRBJ2-1, the complete variable domain reads EAGVAQSPRYKIIEKRQSVAFWCNPISGHATLYWYQQILGQGPKLLIQFQNNGVVDDSQLPKDRFSAERLKGVDSTLKIQPAKLEDSAVYLCASSTGQGASSEQFFGPGTRLTVL.

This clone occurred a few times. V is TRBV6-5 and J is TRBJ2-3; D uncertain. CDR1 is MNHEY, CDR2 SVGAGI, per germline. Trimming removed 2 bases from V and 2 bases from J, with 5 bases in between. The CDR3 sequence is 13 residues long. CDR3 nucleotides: TGTGCCAGCAGTTACACAGACACAGATACGCAGTATTTT. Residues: CASSYTDTDTQYF.

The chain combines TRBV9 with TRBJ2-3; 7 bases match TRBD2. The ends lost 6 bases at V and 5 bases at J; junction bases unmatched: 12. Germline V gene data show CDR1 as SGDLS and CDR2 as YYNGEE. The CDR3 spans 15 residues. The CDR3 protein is CASNRAGSTGDTQYF. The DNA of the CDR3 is TGTGCCAGCAATCGAGCGGGGTCTACCGGAGATACGCAGTATTTT.

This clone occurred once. CDR3 in DNA: TGTGCCAGCAGCTTAGGAGGTGGGCCACTAGCGGGATGGGTTGAGACCCAGTACTTC. Protein: CASSLGGGPLAGWVETQYF. The chain has TRBV11-2 and TRBJ2-5; TRBD2 matches 10 bases. Germline-derived CDR1 and CDR2 are SGHAT and FQNNGV. The CDR3 spans 19 residues. The V and J ends lost 1 base and 5 bases, in that order; junction bases with no gene match: 16.

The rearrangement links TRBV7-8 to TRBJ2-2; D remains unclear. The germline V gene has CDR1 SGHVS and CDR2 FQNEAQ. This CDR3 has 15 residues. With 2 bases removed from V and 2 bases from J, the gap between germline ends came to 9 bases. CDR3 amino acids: CASSLISSNTGELFF. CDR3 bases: TGTGCCAGCAGCTTAATTAGCAGTAACACCGGGGAGCTGTTTTTT.

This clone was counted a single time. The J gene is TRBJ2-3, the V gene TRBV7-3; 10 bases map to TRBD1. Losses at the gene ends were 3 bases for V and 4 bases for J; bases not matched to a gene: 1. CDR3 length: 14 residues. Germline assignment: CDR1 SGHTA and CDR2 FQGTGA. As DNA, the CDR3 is TGTGCCAGCAGCTTGGGACAGGGGTCAGATACGCAGTATTTT. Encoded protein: CASSLGQGSDTQYF.

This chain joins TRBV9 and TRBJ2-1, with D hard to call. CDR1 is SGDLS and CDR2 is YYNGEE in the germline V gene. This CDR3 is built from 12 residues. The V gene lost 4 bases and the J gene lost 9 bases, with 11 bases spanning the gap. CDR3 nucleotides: TGTGCCAGCAGCCCCCATGAGGTTGAGCAGTTCTTC. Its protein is CASSPHEVEQFF.

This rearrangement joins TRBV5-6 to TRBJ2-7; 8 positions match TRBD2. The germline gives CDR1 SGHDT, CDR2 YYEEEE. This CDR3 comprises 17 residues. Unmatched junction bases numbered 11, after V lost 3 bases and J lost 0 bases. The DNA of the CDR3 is TGTGCCAGCAGCTGGGAGGCGGGGGGACTAAGCTCCTACGAGCAGTACTTC. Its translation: CASSWEAGGLSSYEQYF.

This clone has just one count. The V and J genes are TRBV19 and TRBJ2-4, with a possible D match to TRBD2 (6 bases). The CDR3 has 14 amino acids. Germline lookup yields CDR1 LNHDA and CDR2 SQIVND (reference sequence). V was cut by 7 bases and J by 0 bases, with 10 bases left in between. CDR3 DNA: TGTGCCAGTATGGAGGGTTTAGCCAAAAACATTCAGTACTTC. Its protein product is CASMEGLAKNIQYF.

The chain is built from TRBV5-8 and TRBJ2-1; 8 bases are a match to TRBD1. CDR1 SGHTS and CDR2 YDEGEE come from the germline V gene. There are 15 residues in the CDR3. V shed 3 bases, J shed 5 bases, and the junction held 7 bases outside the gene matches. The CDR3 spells CASSYGQGFDNEQFF. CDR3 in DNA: TGTGCCAGCAGCTATGGACAGGGTTTCGACAATGAGCAGTTCTTC.

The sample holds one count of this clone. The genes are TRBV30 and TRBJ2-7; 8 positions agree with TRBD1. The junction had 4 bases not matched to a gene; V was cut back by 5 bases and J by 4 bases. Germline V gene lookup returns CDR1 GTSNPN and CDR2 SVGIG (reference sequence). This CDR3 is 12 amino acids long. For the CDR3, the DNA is TGTGCCTGGGACAGGGGATTTTACGAGCAGTACTTC. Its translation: CAWDRGFYEQYF.

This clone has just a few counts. The chain's CDR3 is CASSRQGAKNYGYTF. For the CDR3, the DNA is TGTGCCAGCAGTCGACAGGGGGCAAAGAACTATGGCTACACCTTC. V and J are TRBV7-9 and TRBJ1-2; TRBD1 matches at 10 bases. CDR3 length: 15 residues. J lost 2 bases, V lost 6 bases, and 6 bases had no gene match. Germline loops: CDR1 SEHNR, CDR2 FQNEAQ (reference sequence).